This is a list of T cell receptor beta chains from one sample in a study of cytomegalovirus exposure and HLA in healthy donors. The method was immunoSEQ multiplex PCR; TCRdb's version includes in-frame clones alone and lacks a portion of them. This sample contains some 130,000 clones. What was sequenced was PBMCs. All receptors derive from a middle-aged woman in good health and CMV-seropositive. The CDR3 runs from the conserved cysteine through the conserved F or W. The order of the fields is V gene, D gene, J gene, CDR3 protein, CDR3 DNA. The D gene is left open where the match is weak.

V gene: TRBV16; D gene: TRBD1; J gene: TRBJ2-7; CDR3 protein: CASSQSGGQGLVYEQYF; CDR3 DNA: TGTGCCAGCAGCCAATCCGGGGGACAGGGTCTTGTCTACGAGCAGTACTTC
V gene: TRBV4-1; D gene: TRBD2; J gene: TRBJ2-7; CDR3 protein: CASSQVLAGDYEQYF; CDR3 DNA: TGCGCCAGCAGCCAAGTCCTAGCGGGAGACTACGAGCAGTACTTC
V gene: TRBV9; D gene: .; J gene: TRBJ2-5; CDR3 protein: CASSVDWSPGETQYF; CDR3 DNA: TGTGCCAGCAGCGTAGATTGGAGTCCGGGAGAGACCCAGTACTTC
V gene: TRBV28; D gene: TRBD1; J gene: TRBJ2-5; CDR3 protein: CASSAGQGVETQYF; CDR3 DNA: TGTGCCAGCAGTGCGGGACAGGGGGTCGAGACCCAGTACTTC
V gene: TRBV7-3; D gene: TRBD2; J gene: TRBJ2-1; CDR3 protein: CASSLLAGANNEQFF; CDR3 DNA: TGTGCCAGCAGCTTACTAGCGGGAGCAAACAATGAGCAGTTCTTC
V gene: TRBV2; D gene: .; J gene: TRBJ2-7; CDR3 protein: CASSEAGRVEQYF; CDR3 DNA: TGTGCCAGCAGTGAAGCGGGCAGGGTCGAGCAGTACTTC
V gene: TRBV6-6; D gene: TRBD2; J gene: TRBJ2-1; CDR3 protein: CASRTGLAETNEQFF; CDR3 DNA: TGTGCCAGCAGAACGGGACTAGCGGAAACCAATGAGCAGTTCTTC
V gene: TRBV19; D gene: TRBD2; J gene: TRBJ2-7; CDR3 protein: CASSILASGSYEQYF; CDR3 DNA: TGTGCCAGTAGTATTTTGGCTAGCGGGAGCTACGAGCAGTACTTC
V gene: TRBV5-1; D gene: TRBD2; J gene: TRBJ2-1; CDR3 protein: CASSSGLAGLNEQFF; CDR3 DNA: TGCGCCAGCAGCTCTGGACTAGCGGGACTCAATGAGCAGTTCTTC
V gene: TRBV27; D gene: .; J gene: TRBJ2-1; CDR3 protein: CASSSYYNEQFF; CDR3 DNA: TGTGCCAGCAGTTCGTACTACAATGAGCAGTTCTTC